One sample yielded the 19 T cell receptor beta chains listed below, sequenced in a study of T cell repertoires in cytomegalovirus infection. TCRdb independently ran MiXCR on the reads; one entry per CDR3 protein. Of 510,000 or so distinct CDR3 sequences listed, about 26% were seen once; the top ten hold about 12%. Sequenced input: PBMCs. The receptors derive from a human donor in good health (CMV status not recorded). Some clones in this sample may be carry-over from other donors' samples.

The chain uses TRBV19 and TRBJ2-3, with D uncertain. CDR3 length equals 12 residues. Germline V gene lookup returns CDR1 LNHDA and CDR2 SQIVND (reference sequence). The V end lost 7 bases, the J end lost 2 bases, and 7 bases lay between the germline ends. The CDR3 loop is CASMTSTDTQYF. CDR3 sequence (DNA): TGTGCCAGTATGACATCCACAGATACGCAGTATTTT. Full variable domain (missing parts from reference TRBV19 and TRBJ2-3): DGGITQSPKYLFRKEGQNVTLSCEQNLNHDAMYWYRQDPGQGLRLIYYSQIVNDFQKGDIAEGYSVSREKKESFPLTVTSAQKNPTAFYLCASMTSTDTQYFGPGTRLTVL.

V gene TRBV28 combines with J gene TRBJ1-5; D possibly corresponds to TRBD1 (6 bases). The V end was cut by 3 bases, the J end by 0 bases, with 15 bases between. Germline V gene data show CDR1 as MDHEN and CDR2 as SYDVKM. The CDR3 consists of 17 residues. CDR3 nucleotide sequence: TGTGCCAGCAGTTTTTTCCGGGGGGCCGATAGCAATCAGCCCCAGCATTTT. It encodes CASSFFRGADSNQPQHF.

The V call is TRBV11-3, the J call TRBJ1-2; D not certain. From germline, CDR1 is SGHNT and CDR2 YENEEA. The V gene lost 1 base and the J gene lost 7 bases, with 19 bases spanning the gap. This CDR3 has 16 amino acids. In nucleotides, the CDR3 is TGTGCCAGCAGCTTAGTCCACCAAGCACCGTATTTTGGCTACACCTTC. This sequence encodes CASSLVHQAPYFGYTF.

This clonotype was seen a handful of times. The chain employs TRBV7-2 and TRBJ2-5, with TRBD2 matching 11 bases. CDR1 is SGHTA and CDR2 is FQGNSA in the germline V gene. V lost 2 bases to trimming and J lost 5 bases; unmatched junction nucleotides: 1. CDR3 length equals 14 residues. The CDR3 loop is CASSLWTSGETQYF. In DNA, the CDR3 is TGTGCCAGCAGCTTATGGACTAGCGGGGAGACCCAGTACTTC.

The chain links TRBV28 to TRBJ1-6; 7 bases agree with TRBD1. The CDR3 loop spans 15 amino acids. From germline, CDR1 is MDHEN and CDR2 SYDVKM. Unmatched junction bases numbered 7, after V lost 6 bases and J lost 5 bases. The DNA for the CDR3 is TGTGCCAGCAGCCTGGGACAGTTTAATAATTCACCCCTCCACTTT. It encodes CASSLGQFNNSPLHF.

This chain uses TRBV11-3 with TRBJ2-5; 8 nucleotides align to TRBD2. Per germline, CDR1 SGHNT and CDR2 YENEEA. The CDR3 runs 14 residues. Unmatched junction bases numbered 3, after V lost 4 bases and J lost 2 bases. CDR3 nucleotide sequence: TGTGCCAGCAGCTCCAGACTAGCGCAAGAGACCCAGTACTTC. This gives the protein CASSSRLAQETQYF.

Only a few counts were recorded for this clonotype. The V gene is TRBV7-9, the J gene TRBJ2-2; D call uncertain. CDR3 size: 16 residues. V lost 5 bases to trimming and J lost 7 bases, with 20 bases between them. CDR1 SEHNR and CDR2 FQNEAQ come from the germline V gene (reference sequence). The CDR3: CASSTTVEHSYGELFF. The CDR3 DNA is TGTGCCAGCAGCACAACCGTCGAGCACTCTTACGGGGAGCTGTTTTTT.

This rearrangement joins TRBV4-3 to TRBJ1-2; D perhaps matches TRBD1 (6 bases). The CDR3 runs 17 residues. Germline V lookup: CDR1 LGHNA, CDR2 YSLEER. The ends were cut back, 0 bases at V and 1 base at J, with 15 bases in the middle. CDR3: CASSQDWGQMRNYGYTF. As DNA, the CDR3 is TGCGCCAGCAGCCAAGATTGGGGGCAGATGCGTAACTATGGCTACACCTTC.

The chain couples TRBV7-9 to TRBJ2-5; 7 nucleotides match TRBD1. The junction had 6 bases not matched to a gene; V was cut back by 5 bases and J by 0 bases. This CDR3 has 15 amino acids. Germline V gene lookup returns CDR1 SEHNR and CDR2 FQNEAQ (reference sequence). CDR3 sequence (DNA): TGTGCCAGCAGCCCTGGACAGGCGTACCAAGAGACCCAGTACTTC. Protein: CASSPGQAYQETQYF.

The V gene is TRBV6-6, the J gene TRBJ2-1; TRBD2 aligns across 7 bases. Per germline, CDR1 MNHNY and CDR2 SVGAGI (reference sequence). CDR3 length equals 17 residues. V was clipped by 2 bases and J by 6 bases; unmatched bases: 13. CDR3 nucleotides: TGTGCCAGCAGTTACCCCCCCAGGGCGGGGGTCAGCAATGAGCAGTTCTTC. Residues: CASSYPPRAGVSNEQFF.

The chain couples TRBV28 to TRBJ1-1; 9 bases are a match to TRBD1. V dropped 7 bases and J dropped 10; count of bases not matched to a gene: 10. The length of the CDR3 is 13 residues. CDR1 is MDHEN, CDR2 SYDVKM, per germline. CDR3 loop: CASMDRGEVGAFF. CDR3 bases: TGTGCCAGCATGGACAGGGGCGAGGTTGGAGCTTTCTTT.

This clonotype was counted only a few times. The CDR3 sequence is CASSSDLSGRGETQYF. The CDR3 bases are TGTGCCAGCAGCTCCGACCTTAGCGGGAGAGGGGAGACCCAGTACTTC. The genes are TRBV11-2 and TRBJ2-5; 9 bases match TRBD2. CDR1 is SGHAT, CDR2 FQNNGV, per germline. Trimming cost V 4 bases and J 5 bases; bases outside gene matches: 11. The CDR3 length is 16 residues.

The CDR3 loop reads CASSQQLNRDSNYGYTF. Written as DNA, the CDR3 is TGCGCCAGCAGCCAACAGCTTAACAGGGACTCTAACTATGGCTACACCTTC. The chain has TRBV4-3 and TRBJ1-2; the D gene is possibly TRBD1 (6 bases). Trimming shortened V by 2 bases and J by 0 bases, and 16 bases separated the two germline ends. Germline assignment: CDR1 LGHNA and CDR2 YSLEER. There are 17 residues in the CDR3.

This clonotype was seen more than once but under ten times. The chain links TRBV18 to TRBJ1-1; possible D gene TRBD1, 5 bases. The CDR3 covers 16 residues. From germline, CDR1 is KGHSH and CDR2 LQKENI. Trimming took 2 bases from V and 4 from J, leaving 17 bases between them. CDR3 amino acids: CASSPREGRRGTEAFF. The CDR3 DNA is TGTGCCAGCTCACCAAGGGAGGGGAGGAGAGGCACTGAAGCTTTCTTT.

In this sample, this clonotype turned up a few times. The chain uses TRBV27 and TRBJ2-1; D possibly corresponds to TRBD1 (5 bases). V lost 6 bases and J lost 3, with 15 bases in between. Germline V lookup: CDR1 MNHEY, CDR2 SMNVEV (reference sequence). This CDR3 comprises 15 residues. The CDR3 DNA reads TGTGCCAGCAGCCCCAGGGTACTCTACTACAATGAGCAGTTCTTC. This gives the protein CASSPRVLYYNEQFF.

V gene TRBV5-1 combines with J gene TRBJ1-1; TRBD1 matches 8 bases. This CDR3 is built from 15 residues. Germline V gives CDR1 SGHRS, CDR2 YFSETQ. Germline trimming cut 0 bases from V and 7 bases from J; bases unmatched to any gene: 8. The CDR3 loop reads CASSLVFGQGSEAFF. In DNA, the CDR3 is TGCGCCAGCAGCTTGGTTTTTGGACAGGGTAGTGAAGCTTTCTTT. Based on the CDR3 plus reference TRBV5-1 and TRBJ1-1, the full variable domain is KAGVTQTPRYLIKTRGQQVTLSCSPISGHRSVSWYQQTPGQGLQFLFEYFSETQRNKGNFPGRFSGRQFSNSRSEMNVSTLELGDSALYLCASSLVFGQGSEAFFGQGTRLTVV.

This clonotype appeared many times. The chain recombines TRBV7-9 with TRBJ2-7; D is perhaps TRBD2 (5 bases). Trimming shortened V by 1 base and J by 7 bases, and 14 bases separated the two germline ends. There are 14 residues in the CDR3. Germline V gene sequence: CDR1 SEHNR, CDR2 FQNEAQ (reference sequence). This CDR3 is CASSLDPSGGEQYV. CDR3 DNA sequence: TGTGCCAGCAGCTTAGATCCCTCGGGCGGGGAGCAGTACGTC.

The rearrangement joins TRBV5-1 to TRBJ1-1; 8 bases line up with TRBD1. The ends lost 7 bases at V and 4 bases at J; junction bases unmatched: 9. CDR3 length equals 14 residues. Germline V gene data show CDR1 as SGHRS and CDR2 as YFSETQ. The CDR3 sequence is CASHRQGSATEAFF. The CDR3 DNA reads TGCGCCAGCCATCGACAGGGGAGCGCCACTGAAGCTTTCTTT.

This clonotype was counted at least ten times. The CDR3 nucleotides are TGTGCCAGCAGCTTAGGCGAGGGAAAGGGGCAGTTCTTC. Translating it yields CASSLGEGKGQFF. The chain carries TRBV7-6 and TRBJ2-1, with D possibly matching TRBD2 (5 bases). The CDR3 consists of 13 residues. Germline V gene data show CDR1 as SGHVS and CDR2 as FNYEAQ. V lost 1 base to trimming and J lost 12 bases, with 13 bases between them.